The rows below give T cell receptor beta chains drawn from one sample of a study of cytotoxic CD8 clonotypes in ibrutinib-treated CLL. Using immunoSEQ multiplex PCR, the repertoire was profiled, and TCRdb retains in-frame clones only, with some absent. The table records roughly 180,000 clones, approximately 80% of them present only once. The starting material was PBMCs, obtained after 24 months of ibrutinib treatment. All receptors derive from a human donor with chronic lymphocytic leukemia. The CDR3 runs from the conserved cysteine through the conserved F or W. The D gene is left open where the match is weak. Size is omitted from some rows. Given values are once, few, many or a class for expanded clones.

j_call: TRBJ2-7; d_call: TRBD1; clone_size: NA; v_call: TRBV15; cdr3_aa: CATSRDIGQGAEQYF; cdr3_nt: TGTGCCACCAGCAGAGATATAGGACAGGGGGCCGAGCAGTACTTC
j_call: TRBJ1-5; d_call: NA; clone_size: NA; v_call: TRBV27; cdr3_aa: CASSPGGPINQPQHF; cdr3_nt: TGTGCCAGCAGTCCCGGGGGACCGATAAATCAGCCCCAGCATTTT
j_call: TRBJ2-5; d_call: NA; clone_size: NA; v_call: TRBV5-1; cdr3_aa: CASSPNQETQYF; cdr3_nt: TGCGCCAGCAGCCCGAACCAAGAGACCCAGTACTTC
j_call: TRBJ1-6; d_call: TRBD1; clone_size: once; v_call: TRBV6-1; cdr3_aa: CASSDRQGSPLHF; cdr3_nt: TGTGCCAGCAGTGATCGACAGGGATCACCCCTCCACTTT
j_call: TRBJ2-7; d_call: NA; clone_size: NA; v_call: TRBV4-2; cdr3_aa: CASSQDVREQYF; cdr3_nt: TGTGCCAGCAGCCAAGATGTCAGGGAGCAGTACTTC
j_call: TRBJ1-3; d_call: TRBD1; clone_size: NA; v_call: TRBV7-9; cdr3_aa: CASSPGQAPSSGNTIYF; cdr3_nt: TGTGCCAGCAGCCCAGGACAGGCCCCCAGCTCTGGAAACACCATATATTTT
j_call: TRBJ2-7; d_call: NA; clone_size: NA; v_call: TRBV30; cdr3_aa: CAWGTGTRTYEQYF; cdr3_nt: TGTGCCTGGGGCACCGGGACGCGGACCTACGAGCAGTACTTC
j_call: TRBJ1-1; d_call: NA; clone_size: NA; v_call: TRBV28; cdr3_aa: CASSLILTEAFF; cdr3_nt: TGTGCCAGCAGTTTAATTTTAACTGAAGCTTTCTTT
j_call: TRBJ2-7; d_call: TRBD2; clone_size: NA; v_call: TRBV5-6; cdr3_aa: CASSFVGGGRSYEQYF; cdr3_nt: TGTGCCAGCAGCTTCGTAGGTGGCGGGAGGTCCTACGAGCAGTACTTC
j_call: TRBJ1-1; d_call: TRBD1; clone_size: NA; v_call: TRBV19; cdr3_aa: CASSMDRVTEAFF; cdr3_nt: TGTGCCAGTAGTATGGACAGGGTTACTGAAGCTTTCTTT
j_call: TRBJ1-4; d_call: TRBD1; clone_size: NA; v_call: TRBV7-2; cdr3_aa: CASSSGQGIGEKLFF; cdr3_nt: TGTGCCAGCAGCTCCGGACAGGGGATAGGTGAAAAACTGTTTTTT
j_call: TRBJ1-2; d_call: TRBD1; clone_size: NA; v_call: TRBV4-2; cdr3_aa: CASSQDGQGRGGYTF; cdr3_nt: TGTGCCAGCAGCCAAGACGGACAGGGCCGCGGTGGCTACACCTTC
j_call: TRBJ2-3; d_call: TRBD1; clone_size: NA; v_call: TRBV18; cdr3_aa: CASKGTGGADTQYF; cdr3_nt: TGTGCCAGCAAAGGGACAGGGGGCGCGGATACGCAGTATTTT
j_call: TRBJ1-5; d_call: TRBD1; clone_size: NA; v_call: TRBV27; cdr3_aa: CASSSRDRVELQRQPQHF; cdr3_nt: TGTGCCAGCAGTAGCCGGGACAGGGTGGAATTACAGCGTCAGCCCCAGCATTTT
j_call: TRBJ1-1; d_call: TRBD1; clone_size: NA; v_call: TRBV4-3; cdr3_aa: CASSQESDRKNTEAFF; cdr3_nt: TGCGCCAGCAGCCAAGAGTCGGACAGGAAAAACACTGAAGCTTTCTTT
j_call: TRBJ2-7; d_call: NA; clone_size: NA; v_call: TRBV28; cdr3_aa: CASSVGTPPTEYF; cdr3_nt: TGTGCCAGCAGCGTGGGGACACCCCCCACGGAGTACTTC